The TCR beta chain under discussion was sequenced for a study of blood T cell repertoires in COVID-19. Whole-study context: PBMCs, B-cell-depleted T cells, or T cells provided the cDNA or gDNA that made up the material.

In the authors' workflow: Reference gene primer amplification gave nucleated cell count estimates. The repertoire was sequenced with immunoSEQ multiplex PCR; TCRdb's copy has only in-frame clones and lacks some. D and trimming were read from the DNA, whereas the V and J calls and clone size are those reported in that table. The sample has over 250,000 clones, 85% to 90% seen once; the top ten hold around 2%. After removal of 5 bases from V and 4 bases from J, the junction contained 11 bases not matched to a gene. Per germline, CDR1 MNHEY and CDR2 SVGEGT. CDR3 length equals 16 residues. The source material was PBMCs or T cells enriched from blood (not recorded which). This sequence joins TRBV6-2 or TRBV6-3 and TRBJ2-7; 10 bases are a match to TRBD2. The origin of this receptor is an older woman in a cohort exposed to, infected with or recovered from COVID-19 (not recorded which). The CDR3 DNA reads as TGTGCCAGCAGTACCACAACGCTAGCGGGAGCGTACGAGCAGTACTTC. As protein: CASSTTTLAGAYEQYF.